The sequence of this TCR beta chain was determined in a study of blood T cell repertoires in COVID-19. Study-wide context: Sites in the United States, Italy and Spain provided acute and convalescent COVID-19 samples. The analysed material was cDNA or gDNA that came from T cells, B-cell-depleted T cells, or PBMCs.

Original processing methods: Cell counts per sample came from amplifying reference gene primers. Some clones are missing from TCRdb's copy, which holds only in-frame ones; the method was immunoSEQ multiplex PCR. That table is the source of V, J and clone size, and D and trimming were worked out from the DNA. The table lists about 87,000 clones, about 84% of them singletons. This CDR3 has 19 amino acids. Germline trimming cut 3 bases from V and 7 bases from J; bases unmatched to any gene: 17. Germline V gene data show CDR1 as LNHDA and CDR2 as SQIVND (reference sequence). The rearrangement joins TRBV19 to TRBJ2-1; 11 positions match TRBD2. This sequence was found in a human donor in a cohort sampled during active COVID-19. The sequenced material came from peripheral blood. CDR3 sequence reads: CASSMVAGGRGFGKNEQFF. Here the CDR3 DNA reads TGTGCCAGTAGTATGGTAGCGGGAGGGCGGGGGTTCGGGAAAAATGAGCAGTTCTTC.